The 25 T cell receptor beta chains below come from one sample, sequenced in a study of T-cell reconstitution after alpha-beta-depleted transplantation in children. Unique molecular identifiers were incorporated when the TCRbeta library was constructed. MiXCR was run by TCRdb on the PCR reads, yielding one entry per CDR3 protein. The sample has approximately 1,000,000 distinct CDR3 sequences, roughly 29% seen once; the top ten hold over 25%. The source material was PBMCs, mostly from graft donor cells, sampled 360 days after TCRalphabeta/CD19-depleted stem cell transplant. The receptors stem from a boy less than two years old who had a stem cell transplant for SCID, so the T cells may come from the graft donor.

The sample holds a few counts of this clonotype. The gene calls are TRBV6-1 and TRBJ2-2, with a possible D match to TRBD1 (5 bases). The ends were cut back, 6 bases at V and 6 bases at J, with 11 bases in the middle. CDR1 MNHNS and CDR2 SASEGT come from the germline V gene. The CDR3 is 13 amino acids. The CDR3 is CASSRQMAGELFF. The CDR3 DNA follows: TGTGCCAGCAGCCGACAGATGGCCGGGGAGCTGTTTTTT.

The genes are TRBV7-2 and TRBJ1-1, with TRBD1 as a possible D gene (5 bases). Between the trimmed V and J ends, which lost 1 base and 5 bases, there was a span of 14 bases. CDR1 and CDR2 from the germline V gene are SGHTA and FQGNSA. This CDR3 has 15 amino acids. DNA for the CDR3: TGTGCCAGCAGCTTAGGACCGGGAGGGGTGACTGAAGCTTTCTTT. Protein sequence: CASSLGPGGVTEAFF.

The V and J genes are TRBV20-1 and TRBJ2-6; TRBD1 or TRBD2 may be the D gene (5 bases each). Between the trimmed V and J ends, which lost 3 bases and 1 base, there was a span of 13 bases. The CDR3 consists of 16 residues. Germline-derived CDR1 and CDR2 are DFQATT and SNEGSKA (reference sequence). The CDR3: CSARGRENSGANVLTF. In DNA form, the CDR3 reads TGCAGTGCTAGGGGCAGGGAGAATTCTGGGGCCAACGTCCTGACTTTC.

This clonotype turned up a few times. This chain uses TRBV12-5 with TRBJ2-1, with TRBD1 identical over 7 bases. This CDR3 is 15 amino acids long. CDR1 and CDR2 from the germline V gene are LGHNT and FRNRAP. V gave up 0 bases and J gave up 5 bases; unmatched junction bases: 4. The CDR3 region is CASGLVPGGDNEQFF. CDR3 DNA: TGTGCTAGTGGTTTGGTGCCAGGGGGTGACAATGAGCAGTTCTTC.

The rearrangement joins TRBV6-2 or TRBV6-3 to TRBJ2-7, with TRBD1 matching over 8 bases. Germline V lookup: CDR1 MNHEY, CDR2 SVGEGT. The CDR3 loop spans 14 amino acids. V shed 6 bases and J 2 bases; nucleotides not matched to a gene: 6. The CDR3 sequence is CASRGTGKTYEQYF. The CDR3 DNA sequence: TGTGCCAGCAGGGGGACAGGAAAGACCTACGAGCAGTACTTC.

The sample holds a few counts of this clonotype. J is TRBJ2-1 and V is TRBV5-1; D remains unclear. Germline V gene data show CDR1 as SGHRS and CDR2 as YFSETQ. This CDR3 has 14 amino acids. Trimming removed 1 base at V and 2 bases at J, with 7 bases between. The CDR3 coding sequence is TGCGCCAGCAGCTTGCCTAGTGCCTACAATGAGCAGTTCTTC. Amino acids: CASSLPSAYNEQFF.

This clonotype turned up a few times. The gene calls are TRBV7-2 and TRBJ2-3; perhaps TRBD1 as D (5 bases). This CDR3 is 16 amino acids long. CDR1 SGHTA and CDR2 FQGNSA come from the germline V gene. With 0 bases removed from V and 4 bases from J, the gap between germline ends came to 14 bases. In DNA form, the CDR3 reads TGTGCCAGCAGCTTAGCTATGTCAGGGCTGTCAGATACGCAGTATTTT. It specifies CASSLAMSGLSDTQYF.

J is TRBJ2-6 and V is TRBV20-1; no reliable D call. The ends were cut back, 2 bases at V and 1 base at J, with 6 bases in the middle. The CDR3 consists of 14 residues. Germline values: CDR1 DFQATT, CDR2 SNEGSKA (reference sequence). CDR3 bases: TGCAGTGCTAGACTACTTTCTGGGGCCAACGTCCTGACTTTC. Its protein is CSARLLSGANVLTF.

J is TRBJ2-1 and V is TRBV12-3 or TRBV12-4; 9 positions match TRBD2. The J segment lost 8 bases and the V segment lost 1 base, leaving 3 bases of the junction unmatched. The CDR3 loop spans 14 amino acids. Here the CDR3 DNA reads TGTGCCAGCAGTTTAGGCGGGGGGGCACATGAGCAGTTCTTC. The encoded protein is CASSLGGGAHEQFF.

The J gene is TRBJ1-1, the V gene TRBV7-2; 8 bases line up with TRBD1. J was trimmed by 7 bases and V by 5 bases; bases with no gene match: 9. This CDR3 is 14 amino acids long. Germline V gene sequence: CDR1 SGHTA, CDR2 FQGNSA. The CDR3, as DNA: TGTGCCAGCAGCAGGACGACAGGGGCCTATGAAGCTTTCTTT. Translated: CASSRTTGAYEAFF.

The table lists this clonotype with a few counts. CDR3 sequence (DNA): TGTGCCAGCAGCTTGGTAGCGGGGGGTGGAGAGACCCAGTACTTC. It is translated as CASSLVAGGGETQYF. The chain combines TRBV7-2 with TRBJ2-5, with 10 nucleotides matching TRBD2. The CDR3 runs to 15 residues. The germline V gene encodes CDR1 SGHTA and CDR2 FQGNSA. The J segment lost 4 bases and the V segment lost 3 bases, leaving 5 bases of the junction unmatched.

This clonotype was observed a handful of times. This chain connects TRBV28 to TRBJ1-2; maybe TRBD1 (5 bases). V lost 7 bases and J 4 bases, leaving 25 bases between the germline ends. CDR1 is MDHEN, CDR2 SYDVKM, per germline. The CDR3 contains 17 residues. The CDR3: CASIPRDQLFRPYGYTF. CDR3 sequence (DNA): TGTGCCAGCATTCCCCGGGACCAACTGTTTCGACCCTATGGCTACACCTTC.

V and J are TRBV20-1 and TRBJ2-2; 7 bases are a match to TRBD1. The CDR3 consists of 12 residues. The V gene end was trimmed by 6 bases and the J gene end by 7 bases; junction bases not matched to a gene: 5. CDR1 and CDR2 (germline): DFQATT, SNEGSKA (reference sequence). The CDR3 coding sequence is TGCAGTGCCGCGCAGGGGGACGGGGAGCTGTTTTTT. It translates to CSAAQGDGELFF.

The table lists this clonotype with a few counts. This chain joins TRBV11-2 and TRBJ1-3, with 7 positions matching TRBD1. Losses at the gene ends were 4 bases for V and 2 bases for J; bases not matched to a gene: 2. The CDR3 runs to 14 residues. From germline, CDR1 is SGHAT and CDR2 FQNNGV. This CDR3 is CASSWGTAGNTIYF. The CDR3 DNA reads as TGTGCCAGCAGCTGGGGGACAGCTGGAAACACCATATATTTT.

This clonotype was counted between two and nine times. The V gene is TRBV20-1, the J gene TRBJ1-2; tentative D call: TRBD1 (6 bases). The germline V gene encodes CDR1 DFQATT and CDR2 SNEGSKA (reference sequence). The CDR3 is made up of 12 amino acids. Trimming removed 1 base from V and 5 bases from J, with 8 bases in between. The CDR3 loop reads CSARGTAYGYTF. The CDR3 DNA reads TGCAGTGCTAGAGGGACAGCTTATGGCTACACCTTC.

This clonotype was observed a few times. The rearrangement joins TRBV5-5 to TRBJ1-2, with 8 bases aligning to TRBD1. Germline CDR1 SGHKS, CDR2 YYEKEE (reference sequence). Trimming took 3 bases from V and 0 from J; bases not matched to a gene: 7. The CDR3 consists of 16 residues. The CDR3 DNA sequence: TGTGCCAGCAGCTACGGCGGGACAGGATCTAACTATGGCTACACCTTC. Its translation: CASSYGGTGSNYGYTF. The full variable domain, with the rest looked up from reference TRBV5-5 and TRBJ1-2, is DAGVTQSPTHLIKTRGQQVTLRCSPISGHKSVSWYQQVLGQGPQFIFQYYEKEERGRGNFPDRFSARQFPNYSSELNVNALLLGDSALYLCASSYGGTGSNYGYTFGSGTRLTVV.

This clonotype was found many times. The chain uses TRBV20-1 and TRBJ1-5; 9 bases fit TRBD1. V shed 6 bases and J 0 bases; nucleotides not matched to a gene: 9. The CDR3 extends over 16 amino acids. The germline CDR1 and CDR2 sequences are DFQATT and SNEGSKA (reference sequence). The CDR3: CSARDRARGSNQPQHF. The CDR3 nucleotides read TGCAGTGCGCGGGACAGGGCGAGAGGTAGCAATCAGCCCCAGCATTTT.

This clonotype was counted only a few times. The rearrangement joins TRBV7-7 to TRBJ2-1; 13 bases line up with TRBD2. Germline V gives CDR1 SSHAT, CDR2 FNYEAQ (reference sequence). V lost 5 bases to trimming and J lost 7 bases; unmatched junction nucleotides: 8. CDR3 length: 16 amino acids. The DNA for the CDR3 is TGTGCCAGCAGCGAACTAGCGGGGGGGCCGGCGAATGAGCAGTTCTTC. Protein sequence: CASSELAGGPANEQFF. Full variable domain (missing parts from reference TRBV7-7 and TRBJ2-1): GAGVSQSPRYKVTKRGQDVTLRCDPISSHATLYWYQQALGQGPEFLTYFNYEAQPDKSGLPSDRFSAERPEGSISTLTIQRTEQRDSAMYRCASSELAGGPANEQFFGPGTRLTVL.

This sequence joins TRBV5-8 and TRBJ2-1; tentatively, D is TRBD2 (6 bases). Between the trimmed V and J ends, which lost 0 bases and 6 bases, there was a span of 16 bases. Per the germline V gene, CDR1 is SGHTS and CDR2 is YDEGEE. The CDR3 consists of 16 residues. The CDR3 loop is CASSLGSIGRSNEQFF. CDR3 coding DNA: TGTGCCAGCAGCTTGGGTAGCATTGGGAGGTCCAATGAGCAGTTCTTC. Filled out from reference TRBV5-8 and TRBJ2-1, the complete variable domain reads EAGVTQSPTHLIKTRGQQATLRCSPISGHTSVYWYQQALGLGLQFLLWYDEGEERNRGNFPPRFSGRQFPNYSSELNVNALELEDSALYLCASSLGSIGRSNEQFFGPGTRLTVL.

V usage is TRBV20-1 and J usage is TRBJ1-3; D not resolved. V lost 4 bases, J lost 4 bases, and 14 bases lay in between. This CDR3 has 14 amino acids. Germline loops: CDR1 DFQATT, CDR2 SNEGSKA (reference sequence). The CDR3, as DNA: TGCAGTGCTATGCCATGGAGTTTCGGAAACACCATATATTTT. The encoded protein is CSAMPWSFGNTIYF.

This clonotype was seen a handful of times. V gene TRBV4-3 combines with J gene TRBJ2-2, with TRBD2 identical over 10 bases. The CDR3 contains 16 residues. With 1 base clipped from V and 9 bases from J, the junction kept 8 bases outside the gene matches. The germline V gene has CDR1 LGHNA and CDR2 YSLEER. In DNA form, the CDR3 reads TGCGCCAGCAGCCAAGGGGTACTAGCGGGGCGGAGGGAGCTGTTTTTT. Translation: CASSQGVLAGRRELFF.

This clonotype was picked up a small number of times. This sequence joins TRBV7-8 and TRBJ1-5; D is uncertain. From germline, CDR1 is SGHVS and CDR2 FQNEAQ. V gave up 1 base and J gave up 4 bases, with 8 bases separating them. CDR3 size: 14 residues. The CDR3 spells CASSLVGRNQPQHF. The CDR3 DNA follows: TGTGCCAGCAGCTTAGTAGGCCGAAATCAGCCCCAGCATTTT.

The chain has TRBV29-1 and TRBJ2-1; D is undetermined. The germline V and J ends were trimmed by 4 bases and 6 bases, with 10 bases remaining between them. CDR3 size: 12 residues. Germline V gene sequence: CDR1 SQVTM, CDR2 ANQGSEA. CDR3 sequence reads: CSVVGMGNEQFF. The DNA of the CDR3 is TGCAGCGTTGTTGGGATGGGCAATGAGCAGTTCTTC.

This sequence joins TRBV10-3 and TRBJ2-5; 10 positions agree with TRBD1. Germline CDR1 reads ENHRY; CDR2 reads SYGVKD. The CDR3 loop spans 14 amino acids. Trimming removed 6 bases from V and 5 bases from J; junction bases left unmatched: 6. The CDR3: CAIRAQTGGETQYF. The CDR3 DNA reads as TGTGCCATCAGGGCCCAGACAGGGGGCGAGACCCAGTACTTC.

The chain joins TRBV28 to TRBJ2-5; D not certain. The V end was cut by 7 bases, the J end by 5 bases, with 14 bases between. The CDR3 totals 13 residues. The germline V gene encodes CDR1 MDHEN and CDR2 SYDVKM. The CDR3 DNA is TGTGCCAGCACCTCGCGGATGAGGGAGACCCAGTACTTC. It translates to CASTSRMRETQYF.